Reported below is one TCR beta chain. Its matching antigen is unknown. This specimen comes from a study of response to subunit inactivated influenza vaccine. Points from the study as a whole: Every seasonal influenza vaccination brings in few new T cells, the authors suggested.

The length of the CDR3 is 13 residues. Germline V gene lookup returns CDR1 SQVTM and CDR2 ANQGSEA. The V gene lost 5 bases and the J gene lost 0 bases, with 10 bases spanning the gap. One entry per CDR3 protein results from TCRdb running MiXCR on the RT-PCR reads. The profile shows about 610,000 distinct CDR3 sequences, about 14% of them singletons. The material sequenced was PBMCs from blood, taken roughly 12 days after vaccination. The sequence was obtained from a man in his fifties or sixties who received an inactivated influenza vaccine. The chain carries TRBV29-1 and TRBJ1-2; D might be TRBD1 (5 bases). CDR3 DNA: TGCAGCGTTCGGCAACAGGCTAACTATGGCTACACCTTC. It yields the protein CSVRQQANYGYTF.